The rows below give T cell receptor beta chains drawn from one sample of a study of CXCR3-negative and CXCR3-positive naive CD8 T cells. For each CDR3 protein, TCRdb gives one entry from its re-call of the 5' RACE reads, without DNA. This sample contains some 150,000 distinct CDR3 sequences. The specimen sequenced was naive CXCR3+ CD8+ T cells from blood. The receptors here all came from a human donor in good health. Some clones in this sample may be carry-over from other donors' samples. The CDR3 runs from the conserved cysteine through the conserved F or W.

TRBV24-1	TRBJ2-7	CATSDHNPPGNEQYF
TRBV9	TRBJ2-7	CASSAAPPASYEQYF
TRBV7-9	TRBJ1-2	CASSLEGATADRYTF
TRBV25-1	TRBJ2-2	CASSALDTGELFF
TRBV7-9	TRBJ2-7	CASSLGTEDEQYF
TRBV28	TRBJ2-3	CASSYRLAGGPDTQYF
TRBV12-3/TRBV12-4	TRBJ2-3	CASSSQGTTDTQYF
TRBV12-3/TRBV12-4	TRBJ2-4	CASSPPGESKNIQYF
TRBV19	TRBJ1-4	CATSTGTTNEKLFF
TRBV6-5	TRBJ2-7	CASSYLGQTEQYF
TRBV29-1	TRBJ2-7	CSVEGAGEKNEQYF
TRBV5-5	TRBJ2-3	CASSQGGGGADTQYF
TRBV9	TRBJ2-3	CASSHGTTSTDTQYF
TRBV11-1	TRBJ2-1	CASSLGVSGAYNEQFF
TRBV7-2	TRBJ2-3	CVSSTTDTQYF
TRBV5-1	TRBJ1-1	CASSPDTTYTEAFF
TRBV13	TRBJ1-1	CASSLRRLNTEAFF
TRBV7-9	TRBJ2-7	CASSSIGVGGEEQYF
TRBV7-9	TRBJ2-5	CASSSTKYQETQYF
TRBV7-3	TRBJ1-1	CASSFHANTEAFF
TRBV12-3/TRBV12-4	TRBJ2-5	CASSFRLKTETQYF
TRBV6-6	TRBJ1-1	CASSYIGAGWDTEAFF
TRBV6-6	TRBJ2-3	CGSSYLPRGPTDTQYF
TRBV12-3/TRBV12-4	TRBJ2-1	CASSITASSYNEQFF
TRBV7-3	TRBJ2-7	CASSHSGGYEQYF
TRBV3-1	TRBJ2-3	CASSQEGPLAGDTDTQYF
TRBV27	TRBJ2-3	CASSPHASLGGQYF
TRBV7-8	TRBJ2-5	CASSLGPGSQETQYF
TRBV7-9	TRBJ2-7	CASSEIPYEQYF
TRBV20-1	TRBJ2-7	CSASPLGVYEQYF
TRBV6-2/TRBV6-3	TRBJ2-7	CASSSTGLGEQYF
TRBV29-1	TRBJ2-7	CSVEVGLTSYEQYF
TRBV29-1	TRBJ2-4	CSVEGTGKNIQYF
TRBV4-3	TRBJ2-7	CASSQAGPLGEQYF
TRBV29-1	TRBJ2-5	CSVIRGQGVETQYF
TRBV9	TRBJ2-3	CASSASRTGFSTDTQYF
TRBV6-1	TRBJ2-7	CASSWAGDYEQYF
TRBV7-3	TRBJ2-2	CASSHPSGRNTGELFF
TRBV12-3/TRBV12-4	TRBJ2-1	CASMLSRYDRSNEQFF
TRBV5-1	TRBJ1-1	CASSSGTGMNTEAFF
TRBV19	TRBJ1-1	CASKGPRGTPNTEAFF
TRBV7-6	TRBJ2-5	CASSLEVGETQYF
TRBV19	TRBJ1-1	CASGRGSTEAFF
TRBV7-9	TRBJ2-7	CASSSVTSGSYEQYF
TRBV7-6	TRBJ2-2	CASSLPLDGELFF
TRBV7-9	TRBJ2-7	CASSLSVLYEQYF
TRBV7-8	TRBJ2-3	CASSRLIPTDTQYF
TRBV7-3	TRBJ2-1	CASRVSGTYNEQFF
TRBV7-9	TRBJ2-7	CASSLDFLEGEQYF
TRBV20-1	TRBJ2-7	CSANPGQSYEQYF
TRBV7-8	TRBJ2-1	CAGSPRQGVYNEQFF
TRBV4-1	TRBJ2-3	CASSGEARSTDTQYF
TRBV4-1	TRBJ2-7	CASSQNPLADYEQYF